A selection of T cell receptor beta chains follows, all from one sample in a study of T cell responses to AZD1222 COVID-19 vaccine. Assay: immunoSEQ multiplex PCR; the TCRdb copy retains only in-frame clones and omits some. This sample carries over 150,000 clones, approximately 94% of them seen once, and the ten largest clones take roughly 1%. Sequencing used peripheral blood, obtained 28 days after the second AZD1222 dose. Every receptor here comes from an adult who received the AZD1222 COVID-19 vaccine. Both conserved end residues are part of each CDR3. A D gene is named only where the DNA matches it firmly. The size of a clone is reported for some rows only, either as once, few or many, or as a class for expanded clones.

>TRBV27|TRBJ1-1|-|TRBD1
CASSLSSGGQGRFWPEAFF
TGTGCCAGCAGTTTATCGTCGGGAGGACAGGGTCGCTTTTGGCCTGAAGCTTTCTTT
>TRBV11-2|TRBJ1-1|-|-
CASSLGDATEAFF
TGTGCCAGCAGCTTAGGGGACGCCACTGAAGCTTTCTTT
>TRBV5-1|TRBJ2-5|-|-
CASSLAGTGQETQYF
TGCGCCAGCAGCTTGGCGGGAACAGGGCAAGAGACCCAGTACTTC
>TRBV9|TRBJ1-6|once|-
CASSVGQGMNSPLHF
TGTGCCAGCAGCGTAGGCCAGGGGATGAATTCACCCCTCCACTTT
>TRBV5-1|TRBJ2-5|-|TRBD2
CASSNGGLVGETQYF
TGCGCCAGCAGCAACGGGGGGTTGGTAGGAGAGACCCAGTACTTC
>TRBV5-1|TRBJ2-5|-|-
CASSLSGVGQETQYF
TGCGCCAGCAGCTTGTCCGGGGTAGGCCAAGAGACCCAGTACTTC
>TRBV5-1|TRBJ1-1|-|-
CASSLDRVTEAFF
TGCGCCAGCAGCTTGGACAGGGTCACTGAAGCTTTCTTT
>TRBV7-9|TRBJ1-6|once|TRBD1
CASSDPRTGRSPLHF
TGTGCCAGCAGCGATCCTCGGACAGGTCGATCACCCCTCCACTTT
>TRBV7-2|TRBJ1-5|once|-
CASSLANTGQHF
TGTGCCAGCAGCTTAGCGAACACGGGCCAGCATTTT
>TRBV2|TRBJ1-5|-|-
CASTGSRGNQPQHF
TGTGCCAGCACGGGGAGCCGAGGCAATCAGCCCCAGCATTTT
>TRBV11-2|TRBJ2-5|-|-
CASSPIFQVTQYF
TGTGCCAGCAGCCCTATCTTTCAGGTGACCCAGTACTTC
>TRBV5-1|TRBJ1-4|-|-
CASSFGGGATNEKLFF
TGCGCCAGCAGCTTCGGAGGGGGGGCAACTAATGAAAAACTGTTTTTT